One sample yielded the 4 T cell receptor beta chains listed below, sequenced in a study of identical twins. TCRdb processed the 5' RACE reads anew with MiXCR; each CDR3 protein has one entry. Among some 460,000 distinct CDR3 sequences, more than 13% were seen once, and the ten largest hold around 0.52%. This same sample was also taken into another study, of yellow fever vaccine responses in identical twins.

Sequenced material: CD4+ T cells sorted from blood. These receptors were collected from a woman younger than 30 in good health.

The CDR3 nucleotides read TGTGCCAGCAGCTCCCAATTTCCCGGACAGGAGAATGGCTACACCTTC. This sequence encodes CASSSQFPGQENGYTF. The chain uses TRBV11-1 and TRBJ1-2, with 7 bases that match TRBD1. Germline V gives CDR1 SGHAT, CDR2 FQDESV (reference sequence). V lost 4 bases and J lost 6; bases outside the gene matches: 14. This CDR3 has 16 residues.

In nucleotides, the CDR3 is TGCGCCAGCAGCCAAGAAGGGGTGGACTCCTACAATGAGCAGTTCTTC. It codes for CASSQEGVDSYNEQFF. The chain employs TRBV4-3 and TRBJ2-1; D is perhaps TRBD1 (5 bases). V shed 0 bases and J shed 0 bases, with 9 bases lying between them. The CDR3 has 16 amino acids. Germline V lookup: CDR1 LGHNA, CDR2 YSLEER.

The gene calls are TRBV7-3 and TRBJ2-7; tentatively, D is TRBD1 (5 bases). The germline V gene has CDR1 SGHTA and CDR2 FQGTGA. V was trimmed by 5 bases and J by 0 bases, leaving 14 bases between them. The CDR3 runs to 15 residues. The CDR3 DNA sequence: TGTGCCAGCAGCCGTGGGGCTAGTAGCTCCTACGAGCAGTACTTC. It codes for CASSRGASSSYEQYF.

The rearrangement joins TRBV12-3 or TRBV12-4 to TRBJ2-7; tentative D call: TRBD2 (5 bases). V was shortened by 6 bases and J by 3 bases, with 15 bases between the two germline ends. The CDR3 extends over 14 amino acids. The CDR3, as DNA: TGTGCCAGCAGCCTTACCGGGGTCAACTACGAGCAGTACTTC. Amino acids: CASSLTGVNYEQYF.